This TCR beta chain was found in a study of blood T cell repertoires in COVID-19. The overall study: Collection of acute and convalescent COVID-19 samples took place in the United States, Italy and Spain. From T cells, B-cell-depleted T cells, or PBMCs came the material, which was cDNA or gDNA.

Germline V CDR1 and CDR2: KGHSH, LQKENI. The CDR3 consists of 15 residues. Trimming removed 2 bases from V and 2 bases from J, with 10 bases in between. How the authors handled the data: Reference gene primer amplification yielded estimated nucleated cell counts. Using immunoSEQ multiplex PCR, the repertoire was profiled, and TCRdb retains in-frame clones only, with some absent. V and J calls and clone size are copied from that table; D and trimming were computed from the DNA. Of approximately 160,000 clones in the sample, 90% are singletons; the top ten hold roughly a sixth. The receptor was derived from a man aged 60-69 years with active or convalescent COVID-19. Material: peripheral blood. This chain connects TRBV18 to TRBJ1-5, with D unresolved. CDR3 loop: CASSPKRVGNQPQHF. For the CDR3, the DNA is TGTGCCAGCTCACCAAAGAGGGTGGGCAATCAGCCCCAGCATTTT. The full variable domain, in which reference TRBV18 and TRBJ1-5 provide the parts outside the CDR3, is NAGVMQNPRHLVRRRGQEARLRCSPMKGHSHVYWYRQLPEEGLKFMVYLQKENIIDESGMPKERFSAEFPKEGPSILRIQQVVRGDSAAYFCASSPKRVGNQPQHFGDGTRLSIL.